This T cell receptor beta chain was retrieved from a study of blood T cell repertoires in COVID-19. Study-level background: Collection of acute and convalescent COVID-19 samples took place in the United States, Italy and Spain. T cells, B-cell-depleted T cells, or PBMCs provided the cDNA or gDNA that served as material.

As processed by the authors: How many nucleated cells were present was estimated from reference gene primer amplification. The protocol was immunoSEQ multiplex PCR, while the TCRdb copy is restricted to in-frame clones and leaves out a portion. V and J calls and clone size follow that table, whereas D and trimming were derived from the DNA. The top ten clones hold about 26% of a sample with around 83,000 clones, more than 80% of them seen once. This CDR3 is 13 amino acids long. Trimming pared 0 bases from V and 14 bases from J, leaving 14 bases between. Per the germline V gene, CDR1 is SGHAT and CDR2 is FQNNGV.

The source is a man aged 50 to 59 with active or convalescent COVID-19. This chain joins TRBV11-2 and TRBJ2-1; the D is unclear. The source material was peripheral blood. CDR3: CASSLDLLGEEFF. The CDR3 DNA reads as TGTGCCAGCAGCTTAGATCTACTCGGAGAAGAGTTCTTC. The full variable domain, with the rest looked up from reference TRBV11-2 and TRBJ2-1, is EAGVAQSPRYKIIEKRQSVAFWCNPISGHATLYWYQQILGQGPKLLIQFQNNGVVDDSQLPKDRFSAERLKGVDSTLKIQPAKLEDSAVYLCASSLDLLGEEFFGPGTRLTVL.